The 26 T cell receptor beta chains below come from one sample, sequenced in a study of regulatory T cells in long-lasting Graves disease. Building of the TCR beta libraries involved iRepertoire HTBI primers and Arm-PCR of CDR3 regions. TCRdb re-derived calls from the multiplex PCR reads in MiXCR, one entry per CDR3 protein. Of 500,000 or so distinct CDR3 sequences in the sample, 13% to 15% are singletons; the top ten hold under 20%. Time point: newly diagnosed GD, antithyroid drugs for less than 3 months. PBMC-extracted RNA yielded the TCR library. This sample was shared with a second study, whose subject was T cells in Graves' hyperthyroidism and ophthalmopathy.

The sample consisted of peripheral blood mononuclear cells (PBMCs), taken at new diagnosis, from a patient treated with antithyroid drugs. The receptors were sampled from a woman between 50 and 59 years old with Graves disease.

At least ten counts were recorded for this clonotype. This sequence joins TRBV7-8 and TRBJ2-3, with D unresolved. The length of the CDR3 is 17 residues. The germline V gene encodes CDR1 SGHVS and CDR2 FQNEAQ. Trimming took off 4 bases at V and 2 bases at J, with 19 bases between the two ends. CDR3 amino acids: CASSSESLGKVTDTQYF. CDR3 DNA sequence: TGTGCCAGCAGCTCCGAATCGCTAGGGAAAGTCACAGATACGCAGTATTTT.

Remarks on this clonotype: A much larger clonotype is one base distant, so this may be a read error. The rearrangement uses TRBV27 and TRBJ2-1; TRBD1 matches at 7 bases. The DNA end is a closer match to TRBJ2-5, so the J assignment may be wrong. Looked up from germline, CDR1 is MNHEY and CDR2 is SMNVEV (reference sequence). The CDR3 is made up of 13 amino acids. CDR3 bases: TGTGCCAGCAGTTTCAAGGGGGCGGAGACCCAGTACTTC. This encodes CASSFKGAETQYF.

This clonotype was seen only a few times. V and J are TRBV28 and TRBJ2-7, with 7 positions matching TRBD2. The CDR3 is 15 amino acids. The V segment lost 7 bases and the J segment 2 bases; nucleotides outside the gene matches: 11. Germline V gene sequence: CDR1 MDHEN, CDR2 SYDVKM. Here the CDR3 reads CASKAEGGSAYEQYF. CDR3 in DNA: TGTGCCAGCAAAGCCGAAGGCGGGAGTGCCTACGAGCAGTACTTC. Supplemented by reference TRBV28 and TRBJ2-7, the full variable domain reads DVKVTQSSRYLVKRTGEKVFLECVQDMDHENMFWYRQDPGLGLRLIYFSYDVKMKEKGDIPEGYSVSREKKERFSLILESASTNQTSMYLCASKAEGGSAYEQYFGPGTRLTVT.

This clonotype came up many times. The chain has TRBV12-3 or TRBV12-4 and TRBJ1-4; D not certain. The V end lost 4 bases, the J end lost 7 bases, and 16 bases lay between the germline ends. There are 15 residues in the CDR3. CDR3 loop: CASSSPALGGEKLFF. CDR3 nucleotide sequence: TGTGCCAGCAGTTCCCCCGCCCTTGGTGGTGAAAAACTGTTTTTT.

This clonotype was counted a few times. V is TRBV19 and J is TRBJ1-1; maybe TRBD1 (6 bases). This CDR3 spans 15 amino acids. V shed 9 bases and J shed 2 bases, with 19 bases lying between them. Germline-derived CDR1 and CDR2 are LNHDA and SQIVND (reference sequence). The DNA for the CDR3 is TGTGCCAGACCAACCTCAGGGGTCCCTAACACTGAAGCTTTCTTT. Its translation is CARPTSGVPNTEAFF.

This clonotype came up many times. V gene TRBV11-3 combines with J gene TRBJ2-3; D unresolved. The CDR3 consists of 13 residues. Trimming removed 2 bases at V and 6 bases at J, with 9 bases between. Germline values: CDR1 SGHNT, CDR2 YENEEA. Written as DNA, the CDR3 is TGTGCCAGCAGCTTATCGGCCGTGGATACGCAGTATTTT. It translates to CASSLSAVDTQYF.

This clonotype was counted at least ten times. The chain combines TRBV7-9 with TRBJ2-3, with D perhaps assigned TRBD1 or TRBD2 (5 bases each). CDR3 size: 16 residues. Germline V gene sequence: CDR1 SEHNR, CDR2 FQNEAQ (reference sequence). The V end was cut by 4 bases, the J end by 2 bases, with 16 bases between. The CDR3 region is CASSSFLGDLTDTQYF. In DNA, the CDR3 is TGTGCCAGCAGCTCCTTTCTGGGGGACCTCACAGATACGCAGTATTTT.

This clonotype was detected ten times or more. This chain joins TRBV28 and TRBJ2-5, with D maybe TRBD2 (6 bases). CDR1 and CDR2 from the germline V gene are MDHEN and SYDVKM. This CDR3 region has 13 residues. Trimming left V 4 bases short and J 2 bases short, with 8 bases between. This CDR3 is CASSSDYQETQYF. CDR3 sequence (DNA): TGTGCCAGCAGTTCGGACTATCAAGAGACCCAGTACTTC.

As to this clonotype: A read error may explain this, as a much larger clone is one base away. The rearrangement uses TRBV3-1 and TRBJ1-1; D gene unclear. Germline CDR1 is LGHDT and CDR2 is YNNKEL (reference sequence). The CDR3 extends over 15 amino acids. The CDR3 reads CASSQDRTRNTEASF. For the CDR3, the DNA is TGTGCCAGCAGCCAAGATCGGACCAGAAACACTGAAGCTTCCTTT.

This clonotype was counted a single time. The V and J genes are TRBV9 and TRBJ2-1; D not certain. V gave up 0 bases and J gave up 6 bases, with 10 bases separating them. CDR1 and CDR2 (germline): SGDLS, YYNGEE. The CDR3 has 14 amino acids. Here the CDR3 reads CASSVDDSGNEQFF. CDR3 DNA: TGTGCCAGCAGCGTAGATGACTCCGGCAATGAGCAGTTCTTC.

The CDR3 reads CASSLEGWGTANTEAFF. The DNA for the CDR3 is TGTGCCAGCAGCTTAGAGGGGTGGGGGACAGCCAACACTGAAGCTTTCTTT. The gene calls are TRBV13 and TRBJ1-1; 7 nucleotides match TRBD1. The CDR3 runs to 17 residues. V trimming: 1 base; J trimming: 2 bases; junction bases outside the gene matches: 10. Germline V gives CDR1 PRHDT, CDR2 FYEKMQ (reference sequence).

CDR3 residues: CASSFGVGGSYTDTQYF. The CDR3 bases are TGTGCCAGCAGCTTTGGGGTAGGGGGGAGCTACACAGATACGCAGTATTTT. The rearrangement joins TRBV5-6 to TRBJ2-3; D tentatively reads TRBD1 or TRBD2 (6 bases each). Germline assignment: CDR1 SGHDT and CDR2 YYEEEE. This CDR3 has 17 amino acids. V was trimmed by 2 bases and J by 2 bases, leaving 18 bases between them.

This clonotype has at least ten counts. The chain uses TRBV2 and TRBJ2-3; a possible D gene is TRBD1 (6 bases). The ends were cut back, 4 bases at V and 2 bases at J, with 13 bases in the middle. CDR1 is SNHLY, CDR2 FYNNEI, per germline. This CDR3 comprises 15 residues. This CDR3 is CASSGGTSTTDTQYF. CDR3 DNA sequence: TGTGCCAGCAGTGGAGGGACAAGTACCACAGATACGCAGTATTTT.

This clonotype was counted ten times or more. The chain joins TRBV11-2 to TRBJ2-5, with D perhaps TRBD1 (6 bases). The V end was cut by 5 bases, the J end by 4 bases, with 11 bases between. The CDR3 sequence is 13 residues long. Germline CDR1 and CDR2: SGHAT and FQNNGV. CDR3 amino acids: CASSGGQGETQYF. CDR3 DNA sequence: TGTGCCAGCAGCGGGGGCCAAGGAGAGACCCAGTACTTC.

This clonotype appeared many times. Written as DNA, the CDR3 is TGTGCCAGCAGCTTACAGGGAATAGATACGCAGTATTTT. Protein sequence: CASSLQGIDTQYF. V and J are TRBV7-9 and TRBJ2-3, with TRBD1 as a possible D gene (5 bases). CDR3 length equals 13 residues. Germline values: CDR1 SEHNR, CDR2 FQNEAQ (reference sequence). V lost 2 bases to trimming and J lost 5 bases, with 8 bases between them.

There are a few counts of this clonotype. The J gene is TRBJ2-7, the V gene TRBV20-1; D is uncertain. V dropped 0 bases and J dropped 0 bases, with 12 bases sitting between them. The germline CDR1 and CDR2 sequences are DFQATT and SNEGSKA (reference sequence). CDR3 length: 15 amino acids. The CDR3 nucleotides read TGCAGTGCTAGAGAGGTGCAGGCGTTCTCCTACGAGCAGTACTTC. Translated: CSAREVQAFSYEQYF.

This clonotype occurred many times. V and J are TRBV5-4 and TRBJ2-5; tentatively, D is TRBD2 (5 bases). The J call may not be correct, given that the DNA end is closer to TRBJ2-1. CDR1 and CDR2 from the germline V gene are SGHNT and YYREEE (reference sequence). The CDR3 consists of 16 residues. In nucleotides, the CDR3 is TGTGCCAGCAGCTTGTTGCCCCGGAGGCGTGACAATGAGCAGTTCTTC. It encodes CASSLLPRRRDNEQFF.

This rearrangement joins TRBV6-2 or TRBV6-3 to TRBJ1-5, with 7 bases fitting TRBD1. Losses at the gene ends were 5 bases for V and 4 bases for J; bases not matched to a gene: 8. The CDR3 contains 15 residues. Germline CDR1 MNHEY, CDR2 SVGEGT. This chain's CDR3 is CASSARDRQNQPQHF. CDR3 in DNA: TGTGCCAGCAGTGCCCGGGACAGACAAAATCAGCCCCAGCATTTT.

This sequence joins TRBV5-1 and TRBJ2-3; D may be TRBD1 (6 bases). This CDR3 has 14 amino acids. Germline CDR1 SGHRS, CDR2 YFSETQ. With 2 bases removed from V and 5 bases from J, the gap between germline ends came to 12 bases. The CDR3 nucleotides read TGCGCCAGCAGCTTACGACAGGCCCTAGATACGCAGTATTTT. Protein product: CASSLRQALDTQYF.

This clonotype was seen at least ten times. CDR3 coding DNA: TGTGCCAGCAGCCGCAGACAGGGGTTAGAATCTTTCTTT. As protein: CASSRRQGLESFF. This chain joins TRBV3-1 and TRBJ1-1; the match to TRBD1 covers 8 bases. Germline V lookup: CDR1 LGHDT, CDR2 YNNKEL (reference sequence). The V and J ends lost 4 bases and 12 bases, in that order; junction bases with no gene match: 10. This CDR3 region has 13 residues.

The chain recombines TRBV19 with TRBJ2-1; D unresolved. Trimming cost V 3 bases and J 4 bases, with 7 bases left between them. This CDR3 region has 13 residues. Germline CDR1 is LNHDA and CDR2 is SQIVND (reference sequence). In DNA, the CDR3 is TGTGCCAGTAGTATCCGGCGGTACAATGAGCAGTTCTTC. Amino acid sequence: CASSIRRYNEQFF.

The chain is built from TRBV29-1 and TRBJ2-3; 7 nucleotides match TRBD1. The germline CDR1 and CDR2 sequences are SQVTM and ANQGSEA. The CDR3 has 16 residues. V lost 2 bases and J lost 3; bases outside the gene matches: 11. CDR3 sequence reads: CSVEFPKGAGTDTQYF. The CDR3 DNA sequence: TGCAGCGTTGAATTCCCAAAGGGGGCCGGAACAGATACGCAGTATTTT.

This clonotype was seen ten or more times. The CDR3 sequence is CASSLYEVHEQYF. Written as DNA, the CDR3 is TGTGCCAGCAGTTTATATGAGGTCCACGAGCAGTACTTC. The V call is TRBV28, the J call TRBJ2-7; D ambiguous. The CDR3 consists of 13 residues. CDR1 and CDR2 (germline): MDHEN, SYDVKM. The V end was cut by 1 base, the J end by 5 bases, with 9 bases between.

This chain connects TRBV19 to TRBJ1-5, with D unclear. Germline assignment: CDR1 LNHDA and CDR2 SQIVND (reference sequence). Trimming shortened V by 2 bases and J by 0 bases, and 11 bases separated the two germline ends. The CDR3 extends over 16 amino acids. CDR3 amino acids: CASSILARYSNQPQHF. The CDR3 DNA reads as TGTGCCAGTAGTATACTCGCCAGGTATAGCAATCAGCCCCAGCATTTT.

This clonotype was found many times. The chain joins TRBV11-2 to TRBJ2-7; D may be TRBD2 (7 bases). Germline V gene sequence: CDR1 SGHAT, CDR2 FQNNGV. The germline V and J ends were trimmed by 5 bases and 5 bases, with 16 bases remaining between them. The CDR3 totals 14 residues. The DNA of the CDR3 is TGTGCCAGCAGCCCCATCGGGGGGCTCAACGAGCAGTACTTC. It encodes CASSPIGGLNEQYF.

V gene TRBV6-2 or TRBV6-3 combines with J gene TRBJ2-7; the D call may be TRBD1 or TRBD2 (6 bases each). This CDR3 region has 13 residues. The V and J ends lost 8 bases and 4 bases respectively, with 15 bases between them. The V gene's germline CDR1 is MNHEY and CDR2 SVGEGT. The DNA of the CDR3 is TGTGCCAGCTCGGGGGCCTATGGGTACGAGCAGTACTTC. Its protein is CASSGAYGYEQYF.